Here is one TCR beta chain with its context. Its antigen is unknown. This entry is derived from a study of vaccination effects on CD4 cells after COVID-19. This table comes from immunoSEQ multiplex PCR, and its TCRdb copy is limited to in-frame clones, with some not included. The sample includes roughly 70,000 clones, 76% seen only once; the top ten take around 0.9%. General study points: Clones arising from infection and from vaccination showed marked clonal contraction late after vaccination.

Sequencing followed a ViraFEST assay step that expanded antigen-specific CD4+ T cells with viral peptide pools. Once cultured for approximately 10 days, the cells underwent separation to obtain CD4+ T cells. Either the mRNA-1273 or the BNT162b2 vaccine was given to participants as two doses. PBMC were cultured at about 2 million per well with about 10 IU/ml IL-2 and around 9.4 ug/ml peptides. Per the germline V gene, CDR1 is SGHTA and CDR2 is FQGNSA. Trimming removed 5 bases from V and 3 bases from J, with 4 bases in between. The CDR3 sequence is 12 residues long. This sample comprised CD4+ T cells from PBMCs cultured with HCoV-OC43 spike peptides, obtained after COVID-19 vaccination. The subset here: HCoV-OC43 spike overlapping peptide pool stimulation. The source of this sequence is a human donor who received a COVID-19 vaccine. The rearrangement uses TRBV7-2 and TRBJ1-4; D gene unclear. DNA of the CDR3: TGTGCCAGCAGCCCGCCTAATGAAAAACTGTTTTTT. Protein sequence: CASSPPNEKLFF.